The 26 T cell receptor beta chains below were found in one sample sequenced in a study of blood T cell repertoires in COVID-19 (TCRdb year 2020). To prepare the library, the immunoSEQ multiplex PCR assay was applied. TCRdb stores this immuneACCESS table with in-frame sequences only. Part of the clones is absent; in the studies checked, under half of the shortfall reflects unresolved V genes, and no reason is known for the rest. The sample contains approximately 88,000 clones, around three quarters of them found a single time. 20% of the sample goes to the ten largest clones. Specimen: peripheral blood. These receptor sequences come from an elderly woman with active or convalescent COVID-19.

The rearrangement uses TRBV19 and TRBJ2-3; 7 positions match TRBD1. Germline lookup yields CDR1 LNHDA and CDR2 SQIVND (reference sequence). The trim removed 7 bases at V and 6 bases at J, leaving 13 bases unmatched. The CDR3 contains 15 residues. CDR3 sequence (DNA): TGTGCCAGTACCCGGGGACAGCAGCCAGAGGATACGCAGTATTTT. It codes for CASTRGQQPEDTQYF.

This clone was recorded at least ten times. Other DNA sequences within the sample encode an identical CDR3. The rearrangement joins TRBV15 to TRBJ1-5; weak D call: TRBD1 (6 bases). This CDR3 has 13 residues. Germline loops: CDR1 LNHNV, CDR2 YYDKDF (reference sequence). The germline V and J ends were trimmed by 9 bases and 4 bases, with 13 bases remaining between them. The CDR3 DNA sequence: TGTGCCACGGACGGGGGGCGAAATCAGCCCCAGCATTTT. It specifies CATDGGRNQPQHF.

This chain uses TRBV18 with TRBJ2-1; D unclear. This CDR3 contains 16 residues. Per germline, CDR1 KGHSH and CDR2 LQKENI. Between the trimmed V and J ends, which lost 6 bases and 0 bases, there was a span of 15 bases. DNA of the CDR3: TGTGCCAGCTCCTCCAACATCCGGAGCTCCTACAATGAGCAGTTCTTC. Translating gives CASSSNIRSSYNEQFF.

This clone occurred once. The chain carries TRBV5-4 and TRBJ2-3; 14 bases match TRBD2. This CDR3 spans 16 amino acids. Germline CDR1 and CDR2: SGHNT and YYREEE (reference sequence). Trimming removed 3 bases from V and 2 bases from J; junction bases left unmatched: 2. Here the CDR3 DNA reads TGTGCCAGCAGCTCGGGACTAGCGGGGGACACAGATACGCAGTATTTT. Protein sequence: CASSSGLAGDTDTQYF. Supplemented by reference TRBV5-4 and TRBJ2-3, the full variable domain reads ETGVTQSPTHLIKTRGQQVTLRCSSQSGHNTVSWYQQALGQGPQFIFQYYREEENGRGNFPPRFSGLQFPNYSSELNVNALELDDSALYLCASSSGLAGDTDTQYFGPGTRLTVL.

CDR3 nucleotide sequence: TGCGCCAGCAGCCAAAGCCCGGCGACAGGGAGGTACACCGGGGAGCTGTTTTTT. Translated: CASSQSPATGRYTGELFF. The chain uses TRBV4-1 and TRBJ2-2; D possibly corresponds to TRBD1 (7 bases). Trimming cost V 2 bases and J 3 bases, with 19 bases left between them. Germline CDR1 is MGHRA and CDR2 is YSYEKL. This CDR3 comprises 18 residues.

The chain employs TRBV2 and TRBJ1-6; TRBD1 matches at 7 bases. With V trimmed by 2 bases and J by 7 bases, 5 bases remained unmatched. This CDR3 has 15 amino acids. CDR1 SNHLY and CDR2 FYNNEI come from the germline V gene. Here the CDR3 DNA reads TGTGCCAGCAGTGAATCGACAGGGATGAATTCACCCCTCCACTTT. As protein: CASSESTGMNSPLHF.

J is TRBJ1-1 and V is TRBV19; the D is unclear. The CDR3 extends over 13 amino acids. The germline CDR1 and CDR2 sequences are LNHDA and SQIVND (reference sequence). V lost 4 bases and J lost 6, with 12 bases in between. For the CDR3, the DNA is TGTGCCAGTAGTACGCGGGGATTGGCTGAAGCTTTCTTT. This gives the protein CASSTRGLAEAFF.

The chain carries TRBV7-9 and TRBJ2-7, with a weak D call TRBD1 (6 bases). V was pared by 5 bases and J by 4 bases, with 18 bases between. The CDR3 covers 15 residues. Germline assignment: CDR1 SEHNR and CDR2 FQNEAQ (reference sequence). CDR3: CASSPRAAGAYEQYF. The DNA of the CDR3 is TGTGCCAGCAGCCCCCGAGCGGCAGGGGCTTACGAGCAGTACTTC.

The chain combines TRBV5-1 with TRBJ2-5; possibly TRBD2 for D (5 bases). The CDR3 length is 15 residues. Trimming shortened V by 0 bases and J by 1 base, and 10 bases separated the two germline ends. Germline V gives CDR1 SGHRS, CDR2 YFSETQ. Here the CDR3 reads CASSLEGLAQETQYF. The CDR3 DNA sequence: TGCGCCAGCAGCTTGGAAGGTCTAGCCCAAGAGACCCAGTACTTC.

In DNA form, the CDR3 reads TGTGCCAGCAGCTATAGCGGGGGGGCCGACGCAGATACGCAGTATTTT. It translates to CASSYSGGADADTQYF. J is TRBJ2-3 and V is TRBV5-4; TRBD2 matches 11 bases. This CDR3 region has 16 residues. The V gene's germline CDR1 is SGHNT and CDR2 YYREEE (reference sequence). Trimming took 3 bases from V and 4 from J; bases not matched to a gene: 7.

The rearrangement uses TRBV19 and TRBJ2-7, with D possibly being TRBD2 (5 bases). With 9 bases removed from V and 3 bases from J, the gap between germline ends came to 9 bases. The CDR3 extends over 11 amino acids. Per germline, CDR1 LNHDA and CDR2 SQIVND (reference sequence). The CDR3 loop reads CARDSSYEQYF. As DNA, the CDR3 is TGTGCCAGGGACTCCAGCTACGAGCAGTACTTC. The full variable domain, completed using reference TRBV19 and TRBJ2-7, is DGGITQSPKYLFRKEGQNVTLSCEQNLNHDAMYWYRQDPGQGLRLIYYSQIVNDFQKGDIAEGYSVSREKKESFPLTVTSAQKNPTAFYLCARDSSYEQYFGPGTRLTVT.

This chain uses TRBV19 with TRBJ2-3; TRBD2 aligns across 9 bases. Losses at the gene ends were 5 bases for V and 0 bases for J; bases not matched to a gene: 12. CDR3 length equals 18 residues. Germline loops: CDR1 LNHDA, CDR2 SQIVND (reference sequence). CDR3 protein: CASSWGLAVGGSTDTQYF. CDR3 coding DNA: TGTGCCAGTAGTTGGGGACTAGCAGTAGGAGGAAGCACAGATACGCAGTATTTT.

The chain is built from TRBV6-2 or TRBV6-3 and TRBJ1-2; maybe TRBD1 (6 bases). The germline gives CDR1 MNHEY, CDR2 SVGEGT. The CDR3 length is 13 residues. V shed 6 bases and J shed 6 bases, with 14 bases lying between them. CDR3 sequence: CASSLGQSHGYTF. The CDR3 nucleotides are TGTGCCAGCAGCCTAGGACAGTCCCATGGCTACACCTTC.

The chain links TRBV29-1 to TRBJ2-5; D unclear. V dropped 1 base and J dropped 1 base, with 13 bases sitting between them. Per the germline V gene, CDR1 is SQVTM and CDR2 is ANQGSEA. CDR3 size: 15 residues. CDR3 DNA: TGCAGCGTTGAAGGCGGCCAGACCATCCAAGAGACCCAGTACTTC. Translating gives CSVEGGQTIQETQYF.

The chain's CDR3 is CASSLIGVGAGELFF. The CDR3 nucleotides read TGTGCCAGCAGTTTGATAGGGGTAGGAGCCGGGGAGCTGTTTTTT. The chain recombines TRBV27 with TRBJ2-2, with D possibly being TRBD1 (5 bases). The ends were cut back, 3 bases at V and 6 bases at J, with 14 bases in the middle. The CDR3 length is 15 residues. CDR1 is MNHEY and CDR2 is SMNVEV in the germline V gene (reference sequence).

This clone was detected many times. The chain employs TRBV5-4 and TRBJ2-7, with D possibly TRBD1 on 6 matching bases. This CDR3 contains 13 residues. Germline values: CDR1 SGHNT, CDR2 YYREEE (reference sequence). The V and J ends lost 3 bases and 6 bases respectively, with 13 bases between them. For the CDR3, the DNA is TGTGCCAGCAGCTCTAACCGGGACACCGAGCAGTACTTC. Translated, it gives CASSSNRDTEQYF.

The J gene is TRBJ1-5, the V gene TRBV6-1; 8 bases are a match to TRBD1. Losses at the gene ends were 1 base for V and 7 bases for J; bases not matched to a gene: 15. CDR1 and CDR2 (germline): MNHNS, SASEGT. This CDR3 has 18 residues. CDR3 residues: CASSEVPLTGGPGQPQHF. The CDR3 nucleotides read TGTGCCAGCAGTGAAGTCCCTTTAACAGGGGGGCCAGGGCAGCCCCAGCATTTT.

CDR3 residues: CASSFRGNTEAFF. The DNA for the CDR3 is TGTGCCAGCAGTTTTAGAGGGAACACTGAAGCTTTCTTT. The chain employs TRBV27 and TRBJ1-1; no clear D. V was shortened by 3 bases and J by 1 base, with 6 bases between the two germline ends. The CDR3 totals 13 residues. Germline V gene lookup returns CDR1 MNHEY and CDR2 SMNVEV (reference sequence).

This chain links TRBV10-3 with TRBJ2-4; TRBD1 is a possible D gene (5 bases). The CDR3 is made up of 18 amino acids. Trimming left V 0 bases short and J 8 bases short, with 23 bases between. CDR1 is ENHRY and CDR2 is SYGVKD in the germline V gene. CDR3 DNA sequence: TGTGCCATCAGTGAGTCGACTCGTCCAGGGCAGGGCCGGGACATTCAGTACTTC. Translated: CAISESTRPGQGRDIQYF.

CDR3 in amino acids: CASSARGQSPEGYTF. The CDR3 bases are TGTGCCAGCAGTGCCAGAGGACAGTCTCCGGAAGGCTACACCTTC. This sequence joins TRBV2 and TRBJ1-2; D is perhaps TRBD1 (6 bases). V shed 4 bases and J shed 8 bases, with 20 bases lying between them. CDR1 and CDR2 from the germline V gene are SNHLY and FYNNEI. This CDR3 contains 15 residues.

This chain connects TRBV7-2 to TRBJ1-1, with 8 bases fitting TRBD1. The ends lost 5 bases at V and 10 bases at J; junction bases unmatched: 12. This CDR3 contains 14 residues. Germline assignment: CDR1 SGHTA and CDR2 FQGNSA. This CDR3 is CASSAEGQALGAFF. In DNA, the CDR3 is TGTGCCAGCAGCGCAGAGGGACAGGCTTTGGGAGCTTTCTTT. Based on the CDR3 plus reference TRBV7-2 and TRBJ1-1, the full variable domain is GAGVSQSPSNKVTEKGKDVELRCDPISGHTALYWYRQSLGQGLEFLIYFQGNSAPDKSGLPSDRFSAERTGGSVSTLTIQRTQQEDSAVYLCASSAEGQALGAFFGQGTRLTVV.

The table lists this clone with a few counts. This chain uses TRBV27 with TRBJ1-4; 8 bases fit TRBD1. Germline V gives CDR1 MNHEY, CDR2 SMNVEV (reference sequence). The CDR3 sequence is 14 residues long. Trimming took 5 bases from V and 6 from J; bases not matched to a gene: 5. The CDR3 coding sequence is TGTGCCAGCAGTCCCTGGACAGGGTATGAAAAACTGTTTTTT. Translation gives CASSPWTGYEKLFF. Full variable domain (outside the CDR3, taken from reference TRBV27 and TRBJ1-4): EAQVTQNPRYLITVTGKKLTVTCSQNMNHEYMSWYRQDPGLGLRQIYYSMNVEVTDKGDVPEGYKVSRKEKRNFPLILESPSPNQTSLYFCASSPWTGYEKLFFGSGTQLSVL.

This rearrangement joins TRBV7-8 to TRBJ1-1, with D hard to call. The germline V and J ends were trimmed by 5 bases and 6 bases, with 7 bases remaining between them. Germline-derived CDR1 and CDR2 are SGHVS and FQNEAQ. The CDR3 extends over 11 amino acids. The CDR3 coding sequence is TGTGCCAGCAGCCCTACGCCTGAAGCTTTCTTT. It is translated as CASSPTPEAFF.

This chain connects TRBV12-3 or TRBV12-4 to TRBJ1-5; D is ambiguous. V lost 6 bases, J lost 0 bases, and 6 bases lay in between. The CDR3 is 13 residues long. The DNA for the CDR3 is TGTGCCAGCAGAGCTAATAGCAATCAGCCCCAGCATTTT. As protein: CASRANSNQPQHF.

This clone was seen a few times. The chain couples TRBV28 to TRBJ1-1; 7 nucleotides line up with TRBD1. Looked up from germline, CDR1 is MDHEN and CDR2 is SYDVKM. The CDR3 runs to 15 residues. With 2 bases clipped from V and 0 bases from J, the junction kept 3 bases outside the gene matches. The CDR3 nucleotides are TGTGCCAGCAGTTTACCGGGACAGTTGAACACTGAAGCTTTCTTT. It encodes CASSLPGQLNTEAFF.

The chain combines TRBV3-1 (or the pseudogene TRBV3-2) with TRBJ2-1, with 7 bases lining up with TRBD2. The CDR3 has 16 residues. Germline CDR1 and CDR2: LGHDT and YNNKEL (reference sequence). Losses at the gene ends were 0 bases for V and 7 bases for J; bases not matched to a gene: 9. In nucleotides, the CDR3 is TGTGCCAGCAGCCAAGATCTCGGGGGGTTTGGGAATGAGCAGTTCTTC. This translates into CASSQDLGGFGNEQFF.